Sequencing of this T cell receptor (beta chain) was carried out in a study of T cells after yellow fever vaccination. TCRdb reanalysed the 5' RACE reads using MiXCR and keeps one entry per CDR3 protein. The data hold under 400,000 distinct CDR3 sequences, with 11% observed a single time. This CDR3 has 17 amino acids. V trimming: 4 bases; J trimming: 6 bases; junction bases outside the gene matches: 11. CDR1 is SGHRS and CDR2 is YFSETQ in the germline V gene. The origin of this receptor is a man aged 18 to 29 who received the YFV17D yellow fever vaccine. The material sequenced was PBMCs, taken on the day of the first yellow fever vaccination. This chain joins TRBV5-1 and TRBJ2-1; 12 bases align to TRBD1. This CDR3 reads CASSPISGTGGLNEQFF. The DNA for the CDR3 is TGCGCCAGCAGCCCTATTTCCGGGACAGGGGGCCTCAATGAGCAGTTCTTC.